A selection of T cell receptor beta chains follows, all from one sample in a study of OX40 agonist ivuxolimab in advanced cancers. Produced via immunoSEQ multiplex PCR; TCRdb's table is partial and in-frame only. The sample records tens of thousands of clones, around 82% being singletons. Sample: CD4+ or CD8+ T cells sorted from blood, taken in a trial of the OX40 agonist ivuxolimab. The source of these receptors is an adult with an advanced solid tumor such as melanoma, head and neck, liver or kidney cancer. Both conserved end residues are part of each CDR3. The D gene is left open where the match is weak. Rows give clone size only sometimes, using once, few, many, or a class for an expanded clone.

J,V,size,D,DNA,CDR3
TRBJ2-1,TRBV30,.,TRBD2,TGTGCCTGGAGGGTTAGCGGGAGAACCTACAATGAGCAGTTCTTC,CAWRVSGRTYNEQFF
TRBJ2-1,TRBV28,.,.,TGTGCCAGCAGTCAGCTCGGGGCAGGGCGGGGCAATGAGCAGTTCTTC,CASSQLGAGRGNEQFF
TRBJ2-7,TRBV5-1,.,TRBD2,TGCGCCAGCAGCCAGAGGACCAGCGGGAGTCGGACCGAGCAGTACTTC,CASSQRTSGSRTEQYF
TRBJ1-1,TRBV11-3,few,.,TGTGCCAGCAGCTTAGTACCTGAACTGACTGAAGCTTTCTTT,CASSLVPELTEAFF
TRBJ2-5,TRBV11-2,.,.,TGTGCCAGCAGCCCCCAAGCCGGGGGTTTAAGCGAGACCCAGTACTTC,CASSPQAGGLSETQYF
TRBJ1-2,TRBV4-1,.,.,TGCGCCAGCAGCCAAGAGGGCCTTGGGAGTAACTATGGCTACACCTTC,CASSQEGLGSNYGYTF
TRBJ2-1,TRBV7-7,once,TRBD2,TGTGCCAGCAGCCGCGGGGGCTCCTACAATGAGCAGTTCTTC,CASSRGGSYNEQFF
TRBJ2-5,TRBV6-1,.,.,TGTGCCAGCAGTGAGCGTAATTCAGAACTGGGATACCAAGAGACCCAGTACTTC,CASSERNSELGYQETQYF
TRBJ1-4,TRBV7-8,.,.,TGTGCCAGCAGTTGGGGGACAACTAATGAAAAACTGTTTTTT,CASSWGTTNEKLFF
TRBJ2-3,TRBV7-7,.,TRBD1,TGTGCCAGCAGCATAGGACAGGGGACGGATACGCAGTATTTT,CASSIGQGTDTQYF
TRBJ2-5,TRBV11-2,.,.,TGTGCCAGCAGCTTCCCGGGATTTGAGACCCAGTACTTC,CASSFPGFETQYF